This T cell receptor beta chain is from a study of blood T cell repertoires in COVID-19. Study background: Sites across the United States, Italy and Spain contributed samples from acute and convalescent COVID-19. From T cells, B-cell-depleted T cells, or PBMCs came the material, which was cDNA or gDNA.

In the study's own analysis: Reference gene primer amplification yielded estimated nucleated cell counts. Measured with immunoSEQ multiplex PCR; TCRdb has only the in-frame clones, and not every one. V and J calls and clone size are given by that table; D and trimming were obtained from the DNA. The repertoire has roughly 68,000 clones, roughly 84% of them found once; the top ten carry 7.5% to 9%. The CDR3 has 16 residues. Trimming cost V 0 bases and J 7 bases, with 19 bases left between them. CDR1 and CDR2 (germline): LNHDA, SQIVND (reference sequence). The rearrangement uses TRBV19 and TRBJ2-7; D is perhaps TRBD2 (7 bases). Source material: peripheral blood. The clonotype originates from a man aged 45-65 years with active COVID-19. The DNA of the CDR3 is TGTGCCAGTAGTATAGAGGGAGCGGGACTCCAGGGGGAGCAGTACTTC. Translating gives CASSIEGAGLQGEQYF.